The rows below give T cell receptor beta chains drawn from one sample of a study of cytomegalovirus exposure and HLA in healthy donors. Using immunoSEQ multiplex PCR, the repertoire was profiled, and TCRdb retains in-frame clones only, with some absent. The repertoire holds approximately 160,000 clones, with roughly four fifths as singletons. The sequenced material came from PBMCs. The receptor source for this set is a man aged 35-49 years in good health and CMV-seronegative. CDR3s include the opening cysteine and the closing phenylalanine or tryptophan. Each record gives: V gene, D gene, clone size, J gene, CDR3 protein, CDR3 DNA. A D gene is named only where the DNA matches it firmly. Size values are once, few and many counts, or a class for expanded clones, and some rows have none.

>TRBV5-5|-|-|TRBJ1-1
CASSLAGDTEAFF
TGTGCCAGCAGCTTGGCGGGGGACACTGAAGCTTTCTTT
>TRBV2|-|-|TRBJ2-3
CASWVGASTDTQYF
TGTGCCAGCTGGGTGGGCGCCAGCACAGATACGCAGTATTTT
>TRBV4-2|TRBD2|-|TRBJ2-1
CASSQNRQAGGYNEQFF
TGTGCCAGCAGCCAAAATCGGCAAGCGGGAGGGTACAATGAGCAGTTCTTC
>TRBV2|-|-|TRBJ1-5
CASVQGYNQPQHF
TGTGCCAGCGTACAGGGATACAATCAGCCCCAGCATTTT
>TRBV7-9|-|-|TRBJ2-2
CASSVQGQRSSTGELFF
TGTGCCAGCAGCGTTCAGGGGCAGAGGAGTTCCACCGGGGAGCTGTTTTTT
>TRBV2|TRBD2|-|TRBJ2-4
CASRGPGGGNIQYF
TGTGCCAGCAGGGGACCGGGCGGGGGAAACATTCAGTACTTC
>TRBV7-2|TRBD1|-|TRBJ1-4
CASSPRGRTGSEKLFF
TGTGCCAGCAGCCCCCGGGGCAGGACAGGGAGTGAAAAACTGTTTTTT
>TRBV5-1|-|-|TRBJ1-1
CASSFRGQNTEAFF
TGCGCCAGCAGCTTCCGGGGTCAGAACACTGAAGCTTTCTTT
>TRBV7-8|TRBD2|-|TRBJ2-5
CASSPSLAGGQETQYF
TGTGCCAGCAGTCCTTCCTTAGCGGGAGGGCAAGAGACCCAGTACTTC
>TRBV7-9|TRBD2|once|TRBJ2-1
CAGTGGDGTSGSDEQFF
TGTGCCGGGACGGGTGGAGACGGGACTAGCGGGAGCGATGAGCAGTTCTTC
>TRBV7-8|TRBD1|once|TRBJ1-5
CASSLGTGTGVGQPQHF
TGTGCCAGCAGCTTAGGAACCGGGACAGGGGTCGGCCAGCCCCAGCATTTT
>TRBV7-9|-|-|TRBJ2-3
CASSLGGSGDTQYF
TGTGCCAGCAGCTTAGGGGGTTCAGGGGATACGCAGTATTTT
>TRBV6-1|-|-|TRBJ2-2
CASSTVGRVTGELFF
TGTGCCAGCAGCACCGTAGGGCGGGTCACCGGGGAGCTGTTTTTT
>TRBV10-3|TRBD1|once|TRBJ1-1
CAISEGTGVSYTEAFF
TGTGCCATCAGTGAAGGGACAGGGGTTTCGTACACTGAAGCTTTCTTT
>TRBV5-4|TRBD1|-|TRBJ1-2
CASSETNRGHDGYTF
TGTGCCAGCAGCGAAACCAACAGGGGCCACGATGGCTACACCTTC
>TRBV11-3|TRBD1|-|TRBJ2-1
CASSKTGGLYNEQFF
TGTGCCAGCAGCAAAACAGGGGGCTTGTACAATGAGCAGTTCTTC
>TRBV27|-|-|TRBJ1-2
CASSFAEGSYGYTF
TGTGCCAGCAGTTTTGCGGAGGGAAGCTATGGCTACACCTTC
>TRBV18|-|-|TRBJ1-2
CASSPSGGGYGYTF
TGTGCCAGCTCACCCTCTGGGGGGGGGTATGGCTACACCTTC
>TRBV27|TRBD2|-|TRBJ2-7
CASRSAGGYEQYF
TGTGCCAGCAGAAGTGCGGGAGGGTACGAGCAGTACTTC
>TRBV11-3|TRBD1|-|TRBJ2-1
CASSLGDRSIGHDEQFF
TGTGCCAGCAGCTTAGGGGACAGGTCTATTGGGCATGATGAGCAGTTCTTC
>TRBV7-9|-|-|TRBJ1-1
CASSGITGYAEAFF
TGTGCCAGCAGCGGGATCACAGGGTATGCTGAAGCTTTCTTT
>TRBV2|TRBD2|-|TRBJ2-3
CASSVQAGVGADTQYF
TGTGCCAGCAGTGTTCAAGCGGGAGTCGGTGCAGATACGCAGTATTTT
>TRBV7-6|-|-|TRBJ2-6
CASSGGAGANVLTF
TGTGCCAGCAGCGGCGGCGCTGGGGCCAACGTCCTGACTTTC
>TRBV18|-|-|TRBJ1-1
CASSPQGGVAFF
TGTGCCAGCTCACCACAGGGAGGGGTAGCTTTCTTT
>TRBV7-8|-|-|TRBJ2-3
CASSAEWPGSDTQYF
TGTGCCAGCAGCGCGGAGTGGCCGGGGTCAGATACGCAGTATTTT
>TRBV5-1|TRBD1|-|TRBJ1-2
CASSLYGTGGYGYTF
TGCGCCAGCAGCTTGTACGGGACAGGGGGCTATGGCTACACCTTC
>TRBV4-1|-|few|TRBJ2-7
CASSLQGGKQYF
TGCGCCAGCAGCCTCCAGGGGGGTAAGCAGTACTTC
>TRBV14|TRBD2|-|TRBJ2-7
CASSRTSGDYEQYF
TGTGCCAGCAGTCGGACTAGCGGGGACTACGAGCAGTACTTC
>TRBV27|-|-|TRBJ2-3
CASSFVGTGPSTDTQYF
TGTGCCAGCAGTTTCGTTGGTACAGGGCCTAGCACAGATACGCAGTATTTT
>TRBV19|-|-|TRBJ2-1
CASSTRYNEQFF
TGTGCCAGCTCTACCCGCTACAATGAGCAGTTCTTC
>TRBV9|TRBD2|-|TRBJ2-5
CASSVGGSGSLETQYF
TGTGCCAGCAGCGTAGGGGGTAGCGGGAGTCTCGAGACCCAGTACTTC
>TRBV7-8|TRBD1|once|TRBJ2-7
CASSWDRVNEQYF
TGTGCCAGCAGCTGGGACAGGGTGAACGAGCAGTACTTC
>TRBV9|TRBD2|-|TRBJ2-1
CASSVGGLAGQNEQFF
TGTGCCAGCAGCGTGGGAGGACTAGCGGGTCAGAATGAGCAGTTCTTC
>TRBV7-9|-|-|TRBJ1-1
CASSLRDTEAFF
TGTGCCAGCAGTCTCCGGGACACTGAAGCTTTCTTT
>TRBV18|-|-|TRBJ1-5
CASSLRDVQPQHF
TGTGCCAGCTCACTGCGGGATGTGCAGCCCCAGCATTTT
>TRBV5-6|TRBD2|-|TRBJ2-7
CASSPTSGTPYEQYF
TGTGCCAGCAGCCCGACTAGCGGGACGCCTTACGAGCAGTACTTC
>TRBV27|-|-|TRBJ2-7
CASSFGQPRTEQYF
TGTGCCAGCAGTTTCGGACAGCCGCGGACGGAGCAGTACTTC
>TRBV5-1|TRBD1|-|TRBJ2-2
CASSLGGQGRAGELFF
TGCGCCAGCAGCTTGGGAGGACAGGGTAGGGCCGGGGAGCTGTTTTTT
>TRBV28|-|-|TRBJ1-5
CASSLSGLRGNQPQHF
TGTGCCAGCAGTTTATCTGGGTTGAGGGGGAATCAGCCCCAGCATTTT
>TRBV6-1|-|-|TRBJ2-7
CASSAPRGGAGTGIYEQYF
TGTGCCAGCAGTGCCCCTCGGGGGGGCGCCGGGACAGGGATCTACGAGCAGTACTTC
>TRBV30|-|-|TRBJ1-4
CAWSWTATNEKLFF
TGTGCCTGGAGTTGGACTGCAACTAATGAAAAACTGTTTTTT
>TRBV7-9|-|-|TRBJ2-1
CASSFFGGLNEQFF
TGTGCCAGCAGCTTCTTCGGCGGACTCAATGAGCAGTTCTTC
>TRBV5-1|-|-|TRBJ2-1
CASSLGQRLDEQFF
TGCGCCAGCAGCTTGGGACAACGGCTGGATGAGCAGTTCTTC
>TRBV27|TRBD1|-|TRBJ2-3
CASSYRDRATDTQYF
TGTGCCAGCAGTTACCGGGACAGGGCGACAGATACGCAGTATTTT
>TRBV19|TRBD2|-|TRBJ2-7
CASSIVSGSMGPYEQYF
TGTGCCAGTAGTATAGTAAGCGGGAGCATGGGTCCCTACGAGCAGTACTTC
>TRBV28|TRBD2|-|TRBJ2-5
CASSSPGLAGGLNF
TGTGCCAGCAGTTCACCTGGACTAGCGGGAGGTCTTAACTTC
>TRBV6-5|TRBD2|once|TRBJ2-1
CASRVRREVDNEQFF
TGTGCCAGCAGGGTAAGGCGGGAGGTCGACAATGAGCAGTTCTTC
>TRBV28|-|-|TRBJ2-7
CASSFISDSYEQYF
TGTGCCAGCAGTTTTATCAGCGACTCCTACGAGCAGTACTTC
>TRBV11-2|TRBD1|-|TRBJ2-5
CASSRQQGVGETQYF
TGTGCCAGCAGCCGACAACAGGGGGTAGGAGAGACCCAGTACTTC
>TRBV6-1|TRBD1|-|TRBJ2-7
CASSNRDRLYEQYF
TGTGCCAGCAGTAACCGGGACAGGTTATACGAGCAGTACTTC
>TRBV11-2|-|-|TRBJ1-1
CASSFRTVQAFF
TGTGCCAGCAGCTTCCGGACTGTTCAAGCTTTCTTT
>TRBV5-6|-|-|TRBJ2-4
CASSISQGAKNIQYF
TGTGCCAGCAGCATCTCACAGGGAGCCAAAAACATTCAGTACTTC
>TRBV7-3|TRBD2|-|TRBJ2-7
CASSRGLDGEQYF
TGTGCCAGCAGCAGAGGACTAGACGGCGAGCAGTACTTC
>TRBV5-4|TRBD2|-|TRBJ2-3
CASSLTAGGPGDTQYF
TGTGCCAGCAGCTTAACAGCGGGAGGGCCGGGAGATACGCAGTATTTT
>TRBV28|-|-|TRBJ2-6
CASILFNPSGANGLTF
TGTGCCAGCATCCTTTTCAACCCCTCTGGGGCCAACGGCCTGACTTTC